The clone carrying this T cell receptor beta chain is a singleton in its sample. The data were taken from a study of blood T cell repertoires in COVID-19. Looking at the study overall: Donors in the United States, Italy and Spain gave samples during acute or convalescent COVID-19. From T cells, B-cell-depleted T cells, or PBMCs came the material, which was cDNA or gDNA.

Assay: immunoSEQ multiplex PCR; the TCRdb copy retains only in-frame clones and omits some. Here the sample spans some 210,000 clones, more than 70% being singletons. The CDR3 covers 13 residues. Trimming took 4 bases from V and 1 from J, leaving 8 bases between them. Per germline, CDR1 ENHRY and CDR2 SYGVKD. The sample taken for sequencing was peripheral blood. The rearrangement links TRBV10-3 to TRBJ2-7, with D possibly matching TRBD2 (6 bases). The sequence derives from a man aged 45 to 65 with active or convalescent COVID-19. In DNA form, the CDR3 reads TGTGCCATCAGTGGCGGGACTTCCTACGAGCAGTACTTC. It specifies CAISGGTSYEQYF.